Below, 25 T cell receptor beta chains from the same sample are listed, as sequenced in a study of OX40 agonist ivuxolimab in advanced cancers. Sequencing was performed with immunoSEQ multiplex PCR; in TCRdb, only in-frame clones are kept and a portion is missing. The sample has more than 65,000 clones, about 85% seen once. Here the sequenced sample was CD4+ or CD8+ T cells sorted from blood, taken in a trial of the OX40 agonist ivuxolimab. The receptors shown here come from an adult with an advanced solid tumor such as melanoma, head and neck, liver or kidney cancer.

The chain links TRBV7-9 to TRBJ1-1; 9 nucleotides agree with TRBD1. J gave up 4 bases and V 1 base, and 4 bases lay outside the gene matches. The CDR3 spans 15 residues. Germline loops: CDR1 SEHNR, CDR2 FQNEAQ (reference sequence). The CDR3 bases are TGTGCCAGCAGCTTAGAGGCACAGGGGGCCACTGAAGCTTTCTTT. Its translation is CASSLEAQGATEAFF.

V is TRBV27 and J is TRBJ1-1; D is ambiguous. The CDR3 contains 13 residues. Germline CDR1 MNHEY, CDR2 SMNVEV (reference sequence). The ends were cut back, 8 bases at V and 3 bases at J, with 13 bases in the middle. The CDR3 DNA sequence: TGTGCCAGCGGTCGGGTTGGGGACACTGAAGCTTTCTTT. Translating it yields CASGRVGDTEAFF.

The chain employs TRBV20-1 and TRBJ2-3, with no clear D. Trimming stripped 3 bases from V and 5 bases from J, with 6 bases between. CDR3 length: 11 amino acids. Germline CDR1 DFQATT, CDR2 SNEGSKA (reference sequence). The CDR3 here is CSASDLDTQYF. DNA for the CDR3: TGCAGTGCTAGTGACTTAGATACGCAGTATTTT.

The rearrangement joins TRBV27 to TRBJ2-5, with D unresolved. V was clipped by 6 bases and J by 4 bases, with 12 bases between them. The germline V gene encodes CDR1 MNHEY and CDR2 SMNVEV (reference sequence). There are 13 residues in the CDR3. CDR3 bases: TGTGCCAGCAGCAATAGGGTGTCAGAGACCCAGTACTTC. Its translation: CASSNRVSETQYF.

The chain links TRBV7-9 to TRBJ1-5; D ambiguous. The V end was cut by 6 bases, the J end by 4 bases, with 10 bases between. Germline CDR1 and CDR2: SEHNR and FQNEAQ (reference sequence). This CDR3 is built from 13 residues. CDR3 amino acids: CASSLTGNQPQHF. CDR3 DNA sequence: TGTGCCAGCAGTTTAACGGGAAATCAGCCCCAGCATTTT.

Only one count was recorded for this clone. The chain uses TRBV7-3 and TRBJ2-5, with 7 bases matching TRBD2. The end of the DNA aligns better with TRBJ2-7, so the J call may be wrong. Germline-derived CDR1 and CDR2 are SGHTA and FQGTGA. The CDR3 has 15 amino acids. CDR3 nucleotide sequence: TGTGCCAGCAGCTTAAACGGGGGGAGCTCCTACGAGCAGTACTTC. It translates to CASSLNGGSSYEQYF.

This chain uses TRBV11-3 with TRBJ2-2; possible D gene TRBD2, 5 bases. The V end lost 3 bases, the J end lost 3 bases, and 11 bases lay between the germline ends. This CDR3 is built from 15 residues. The germline V gene encodes CDR1 SGHNT and CDR2 YENEEA. In nucleotides, the CDR3 is TGTGCCAGCAGCTTCGGACTTACCTACACCGGGGAGCTGTTTTTT. Translating it yields CASSFGLTYTGELFF.

The chain couples TRBV2 to TRBJ2-7, with D hard to call. V shed 8 bases and J shed 0 bases, with 20 bases lying between them. Germline CDR1 SNHLY, CDR2 FYNNEI. CDR3 length: 16 residues. CDR3 residues: CASRWGNLRDSYEQYV. Written as DNA, the CDR3 is TGTGCCAGCCGATGGGGAAACCTTCGCGACTCCTACGAGCAGTACGTC.

V usage is TRBV28 and J usage is TRBJ1-3; no reliable D call. Trimming removed 2 bases from V and 7 bases from J, with 0 bases in between. CDR3 size: 10 residues. Germline V gene sequence: CDR1 MDHEN, CDR2 SYDVKM. The CDR3 DNA sequence: TGTGCCAGCAGTTTAAACACCATATATTTT. It specifies CASSLNTIYF. The entire variable domain, with the rest obtained from reference TRBV28 and TRBJ1-3, is as follows: DVKVTQSSRYLVKRTGEKVFLECVQDMDHENMFWYRQDPGLGLRLIYFSYDVKMKEKGDIPEGYSVSREKKERFSLILESASTNQTSMYLCASSLNTIYFGEGSWLTVV.

The chain recombines TRBV7-2 with TRBJ1-2; D gene uncertain. The V gene's germline CDR1 is SGHTA and CDR2 FQGNSA. CDR3 size: 12 residues. Trimming shortened V by 5 bases and J by 8 bases, and 12 bases separated the two germline ends. For the CDR3, the DNA is TGTGCCAGCAGCCCGGCCCTCGGGGGCTACACCTTC. Translating it yields CASSPALGGYTF.

This chain connects TRBV28 to TRBJ1-4; the match to TRBD1 covers 8 bases. The CDR3 length is 13 residues. The junction had 3 bases not matched to a gene; V was cut back by 7 bases and J by 5 bases. The germline V gene encodes CDR1 MDHEN and CDR2 SYDVKM. CDR3 in amino acids: CASISGGNEKLFF. DNA for the CDR3: TGTGCCAGCATTTCAGGGGGCAATGAAAAACTGTTTTTT. Variable domain in full (rest from reference TRBV28 and TRBJ1-4): DVKVTQSSRYLVKRTGEKVFLECVQDMDHENMFWYRQDPGLGLRLIYFSYDVKMKEKGDIPEGYSVSREKKERFSLILESASTNQTSMYLCASISGGNEKLFFGSGTQLSVL.

The chain couples TRBV27 to TRBJ2-3; a weak D match, TRBD2 (6 bases). CDR1 and CDR2 from the germline V gene are MNHEY and SMNVEV (reference sequence). V lost 1 base to trimming and J lost 1 base, with 15 bases between them. This CDR3 region has 17 residues. CDR3 sequence: CASSLLGGVSGTDTQYF. The CDR3 DNA reads TGTGCCAGCAGTTTATTGGGCGGGGTATCGGGCACAGATACGCAGTATTTT.

This clone has just one count. CDR3 region: CASSLPGLISSNEQFF. The CDR3 DNA sequence: TGTGCCAGCAGCTTACCGGGACTTATCTCTTCTAATGAGCAGTTCTTC. The chain joins TRBV5-6 to TRBJ2-1; TRBD2 might be the D (6 bases). The CDR3 runs 16 residues. CDR1 SGHDT and CDR2 YYEEEE come from the germline V gene. With 2 bases removed from V and 7 bases from J, the gap between germline ends came to 19 bases.

Here the CDR3 reads CASKSVSGAVYGYTF. The CDR3, as DNA: TGTGCCAGCAAGTCCGTCAGTGGGGCCGTCTATGGCTACACCTTC. The chain uses TRBV2 and TRBJ1-2; D is perhaps TRBD1 (5 bases). The CDR3 has 15 amino acids. The V end was cut by 7 bases, the J end by 4 bases, with 19 bases between. Germline V CDR1 and CDR2: SNHLY, FYNNEI.

The chain links TRBV18 to TRBJ2-3; TRBD1 matches at 9 bases. V gave up 5 bases and J gave up 4 bases; unmatched junction bases: 4. The CDR3 is 14 residues long. Germline assignment: CDR1 KGHSH and CDR2 LQKENI. In DNA, the CDR3 is TGTGCCAGCTCATATGGGACAGGGCCAGATACGCAGTATTTT. Its protein product is CASSYGTGPDTQYF.

The chain employs TRBV7-3 and TRBJ2-7, with TRBD2 identical over 9 bases. Germline V gene data show CDR1 as SGHTA and CDR2 as FQGTGA. J was trimmed by 3 bases and V by 5 bases; bases with no gene match: 11. This CDR3 is 16 amino acids long. CDR3 coding DNA: TGTGCCAGCAGCCCCGGGACTAGCAGGAGACGCTACGAGCAGTACTTC. Translated, it gives CASSPGTSRRRYEQYF.

This chain's CDR3 is CASSARNSAWAKNIQYF. In DNA, the CDR3 is TGTGCCAGCAGCGCCCGTAACAGCGCATGGGCCAAAAACATTCAGTACTTC. The chain combines TRBV2 with TRBJ2-4; D ambiguous. This CDR3 is 17 amino acids long. The V gene lost 6 bases and the J gene lost 1 base, with 19 bases spanning the gap. Per germline, CDR1 SNHLY and CDR2 FYNNEI.

V usage is TRBV2 and J usage is TRBJ2-1; TRBD1 aligns across 9 bases. This CDR3 is built from 16 residues. Looked up from germline, CDR1 is SNHLY and CDR2 is FYNNEI. Trimming took 6 bases from V and 3 from J; bases not matched to a gene: 9. CDR3 amino acids: CASRDKTGGDYNEQFF. CDR3 coding DNA: TGTGCCAGCAGGGACAAGACAGGGGGAGACTACAATGAGCAGTTCTTC.

V is TRBV6-1 and J is TRBJ1-4, with D uncertain. CDR1 and CDR2 (germline): MNHNS, SASEGT. The CDR3 loop spans 13 amino acids. V gave up 7 bases and J gave up 5 bases, with 11 bases separating them. The DNA of the CDR3 is TGTGCCAGCATATTGACGGGAAATGAAAAACTGTTTTTT. Translating it yields CASILTGNEKLFF.

This clone was counted once. This CDR3 is CRGGEDGYTF. CDR3 DNA sequence: TGTCGCGGGGGAGAGGACGGCTACACCTTC. The genes are TRBV30 and TRBJ1-2, with TRBD1 as a possible D gene (5 bases). CDR1 and CDR2 (germline): GTSNPN, SVGIG (reference sequence). The CDR3 covers 10 residues.

This chain uses TRBV25-1 with TRBJ1-4; D might be TRBD1 (5 bases). Germline CDR1 and CDR2: MGHDK and SYGVNS. CDR3 length equals 16 residues. Trimming stripped 0 bases from V and 2 bases from J, with 10 bases between. CDR3 DNA: TGTGCCAGCAGTGAATACGGGGGGGACACTAATGAAAAACTGTTTTTT. Amino acid sequence: CASSEYGGDTNEKLFF.

This chain joins TRBV7-2 and TRBJ2-5; 12 nucleotides agree with TRBD2. The J call may be wrong; the DNA end is better matched by TRBJ2-7. In germline, CDR1 is SGHTA, CDR2 FQGNSA. The CDR3 has 15 amino acids. The CDR3 region is CASSTTSGRVSEQYF. The CDR3, as DNA: TGTGCCAGCAGCACGACTAGCGGGAGAGTAAGCGAGCAGTACTTC.

This clone has a handful of counts. This chain links TRBV5-1 with TRBJ1-4; TRBD1 is a possible D gene (6 bases). The CDR3 has 14 amino acids. Germline V gene data show CDR1 as SGHRS and CDR2 as YFSETQ. The ends were cut back, 6 bases at V and 1 base at J, with 10 bases in the middle. CDR3 nucleotides: TGCGCCAGCACACAGACAGGAACTAATGAAAAACTGTTTTTT. It specifies CASTQTGTNEKLFF. The whole variable domain, filled in from reference TRBV5-1 and TRBJ1-4, reads KAGVTQTPRYLIKTRGQQVTLSCSPISGHRSVSWYQQTPGQGLQFLFEYFSETQRNKGNFPGRFSGRQFSNSRSEMNVSTLELGDSALYLCASTQTGTNEKLFFGSGTQLSVL.

This clone was picked up one time. The chain joins TRBV5-1 to TRBJ2-2; D not resolved. V lost 2 bases and J 4 bases, leaving 6 bases between the germline ends. This CDR3 is built from 13 residues. Germline-derived CDR1 and CDR2 are SGHRS and YFSETQ. The CDR3 region has the DNA TGCGCCAGCAGCTTAATCTTCACCGGGGAGCTGTTTTTT. It translates to CASSLIFTGELFF.

This clone has only a few counts. The CDR3 sequence: CASSLGPFYGYTF. Written as DNA, the CDR3 is TGTGCCAGCAGCCTGGGGCCGTTCTATGGCTACACCTTC. This chain connects TRBV6-5 to TRBJ1-2; tentative D call: TRBD1 (5 bases). The germline V gene has CDR1 MNHEY and CDR2 SVGAGI. V was clipped by 6 bases and J by 4 bases, with 12 bases between them. The CDR3 is 13 amino acids.